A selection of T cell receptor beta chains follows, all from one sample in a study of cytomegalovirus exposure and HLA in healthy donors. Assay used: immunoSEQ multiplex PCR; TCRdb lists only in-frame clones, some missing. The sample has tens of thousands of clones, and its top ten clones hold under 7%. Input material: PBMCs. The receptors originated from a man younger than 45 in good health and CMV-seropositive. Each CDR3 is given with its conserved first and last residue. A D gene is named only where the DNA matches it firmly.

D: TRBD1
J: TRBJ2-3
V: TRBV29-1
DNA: TGCAGCGTTGAAACAGGGGTTGATACGCAGTATTTT
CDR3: CSVETGVDTQYF

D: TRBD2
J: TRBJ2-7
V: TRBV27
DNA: TGTGCCAGCACCCCGCGGACTAGCGGGAGGCCATCCTACGAGCAGTACTTC
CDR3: CASTPRTSGRPSYEQYF

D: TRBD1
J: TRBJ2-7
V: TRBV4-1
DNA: TGCGCCAGCAGCCAGCCGAACCGGGACAGGGCCTACGAGCAGTACTTC
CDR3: CASSQPNRDRAYEQYF

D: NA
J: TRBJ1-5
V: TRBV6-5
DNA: TGTGCCAGCAGGGGGGGGGCCTGGGATCAGCCCCAGCATTTT
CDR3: CASRGGAWDQPQHF

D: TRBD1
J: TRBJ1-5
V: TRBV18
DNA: TGTGCCAGCTCTCCCGGACAGGGCAGCAATCAGCCCCAGCATTTT
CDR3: CASSPGQGSNQPQHF

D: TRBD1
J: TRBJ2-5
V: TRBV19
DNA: TGTGCCAGTAGTATTCTTGACAGGGCGTCCGCGGAGACCCAGTACTTC
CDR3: CASSILDRASAETQYF

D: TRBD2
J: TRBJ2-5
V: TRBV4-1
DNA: TGCGCCAGCAGCCCTTGGACTAGCGGGGGGGGCCAAGAGACCCAGTACTTC
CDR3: CASSPWTSGGGQETQYF

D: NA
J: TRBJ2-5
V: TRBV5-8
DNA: TGTGCCAGCAGCTTGAGGGGGACCCAAGAGACCCAGTACTTC
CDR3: CASSLRGTQETQYF

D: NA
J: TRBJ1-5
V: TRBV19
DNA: TGTGCCACCCCAACGAGGCGGTATAGCAATCAGCCCCAGCATTTT
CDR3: CATPTRRYSNQPQHF

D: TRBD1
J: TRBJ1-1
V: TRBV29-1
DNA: TGCAGCGTTGAAGATCTGCAGGGGGTCGGGACTGAAGCTTTCTTT
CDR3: CSVEDLQGVGTEAFF

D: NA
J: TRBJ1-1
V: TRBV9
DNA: TGTGCCAGCAGCGTGGGGGGGGCCACTGAAGCTTTCTTT
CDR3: CASSVGGATEAFF

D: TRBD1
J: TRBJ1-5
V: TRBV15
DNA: TGTGCCACCAGCAGTCTTATTGACAGGGGAGGTCAGCCCCAGCATTTT
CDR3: CATSSLIDRGGQPQHF

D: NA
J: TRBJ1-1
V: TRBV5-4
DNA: TGTGCCAGAAGCCAGAACACTGAAGCTTTCTTT
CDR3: CARSQNTEAFF

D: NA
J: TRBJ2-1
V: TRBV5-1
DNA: TGCGCCAGCAGCGCGGTGTTGGGGAGAAATGAGCAGTTCTTC
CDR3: CASSAVLGRNEQFF

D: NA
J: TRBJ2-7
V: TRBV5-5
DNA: TGTGCCAGCAGCTTCCGGGACACCTACGAGCAGTACTTC
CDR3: CASSFRDTYEQYF

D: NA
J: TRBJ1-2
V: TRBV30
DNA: TGTGCCTGCCCCGACGGAGCGAAGGTCTATGGCTACACCTTC
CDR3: CACPDGAKVYGYTF

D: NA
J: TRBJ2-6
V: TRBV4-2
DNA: TGTGCCAGCAGCCAAGGCGCGAACTCTGGGGCCAACGTCCTGACTTTC
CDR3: CASSQGANSGANVLTF

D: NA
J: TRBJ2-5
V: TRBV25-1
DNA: TGTGCCAGCGCTAGCCTGACGGGGATGGAGACCCAGTACTTC
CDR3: CASASLTGMETQYF

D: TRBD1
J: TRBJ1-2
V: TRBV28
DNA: TGTGCCAGCAGTTTCCCGGGACAGCGACAGGGCTACACCTTC
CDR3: CASSFPGQRQGYTF

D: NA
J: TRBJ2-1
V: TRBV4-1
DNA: TGCGCCAGCAGCCAAACCCTGGACAGCTACAATGAGCAGTTCTTC
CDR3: CASSQTLDSYNEQFF

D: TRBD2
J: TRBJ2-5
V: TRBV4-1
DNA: TGCGCCAGCAGCCAAGATAGCGGGATAGCGGGGAGGCAAGAGACCCAGTACTTC
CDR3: CASSQDSGIAGRQETQYF

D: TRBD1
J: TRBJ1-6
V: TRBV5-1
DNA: TGCGCCAGCAGCCACCGGGACAGTAATTCACCCCTCCACTTT
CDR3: CASSHRDSNSPLHF

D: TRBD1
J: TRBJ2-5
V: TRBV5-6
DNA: TGTGCCAGCAGCTGGTTGGGACAGGGATTACAAGAGACCCAGTACTTC
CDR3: CASSWLGQGLQETQYF

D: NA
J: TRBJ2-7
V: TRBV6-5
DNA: TGTGCCAGCAGTTACTCGGCAAGCACTATCTCCTACGAGCAGTACTTC
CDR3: CASSYSASTISYEQYF

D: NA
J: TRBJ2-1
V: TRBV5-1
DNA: TGCGCCAGCAGCTTGGGACGGGAAACCATTGACAACAATGAGCAGTTCTTC
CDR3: CASSLGRETIDNNEQFF

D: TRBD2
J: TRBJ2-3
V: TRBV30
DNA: TGTGCCTGGAGGAGAACTAGCGGTTTCACAGATAAGCAGTATTTT
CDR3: CAWRRTSGFTDKQYF

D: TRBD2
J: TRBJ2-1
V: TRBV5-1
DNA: TGCGCCAGCAGCACAGGGACTAGCGGGAGGGGTGGAATAGATGAGCAGTTCTTC
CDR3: CASSTGTSGRGGIDEQFF

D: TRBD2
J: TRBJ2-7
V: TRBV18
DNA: TGTGCCAGCTCACCCGTCGGGGGGGCCCACGAGCAGTACTTC
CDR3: CASSPVGGAHEQYF

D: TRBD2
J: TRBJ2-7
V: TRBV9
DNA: TGTGCCAGCAGCGTAGGAGCGGGGACCTACGAGCAGTACTTC
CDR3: CASSVGAGTYEQYF

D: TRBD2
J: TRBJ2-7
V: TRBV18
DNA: TGTGCCAGCTCACCACCTAGCGGGAGATGGGAGCAGTACTTC
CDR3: CASSPPSGRWEQYF

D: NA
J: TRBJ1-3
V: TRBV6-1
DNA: TGTGCCAGCAGTGAAGGACAGCGTGGAAACACCATATATTTT
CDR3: CASSEGQRGNTIYF